Below are 23 T cell receptor beta chains sequenced from a single sample in a study of CD8 T cells in ankylosing spondylitis. Study-level results: Seemingly characteristic of ankylosing spondylitis blood was a TCR beta motif consisting of under ten highly homologous variants.

Via MiXCR, TCRdb re-called the 5' RACE reads, giving one row per CDR3 protein. The sample yields approximately 400,000 distinct CDR3 sequences, roughly 25% seen once. Their target antigens are unknown. Sequencing was performed on blood, either unsorted or a sorted T cell fraction (not recorded which). These receptor sequences come from a male donor with ankylosing spondylitis.

This clonotype was counted only a few times. The genes are TRBV12-3 or TRBV12-4 and TRBJ2-7; D might be TRBD1 (6 bases). CDR3 length: 13 residues. Trimming took off 5 bases at V and 3 bases at J, with 11 bases between the two ends. Here the CDR3 DNA reads TGTGCCAGCAGTCCACAGGGCGGCTACGAGCAGTACTTC. Residues: CASSPQGGYEQYF.

This rearrangement joins TRBV10-3 to TRBJ1-6; possible D gene TRBD1, 6 bases. Germline-derived CDR1 and CDR2 are ENHRY and SYGVKD. The V and J ends lost 3 bases and 13 bases respectively, with 16 bases between them. The CDR3 covers 14 residues. The DNA for the CDR3 is TGTGCCATCAGTGATAAGGGGGAATGGTCTCCCCTCCACTTT. Its protein is CAISDKGEWSPLHF.

The V and J genes are TRBV10-3 and TRBJ2-1, with D perhaps being TRBD1 or TRBD2 (6 bases each). CDR1 is ENHRY, CDR2 SYGVKD, per germline. Trimming removed 3 bases from V and 1 base from J, with 10 bases in between. This CDR3 has 15 amino acids. Here the CDR3 DNA reads TGTGCCATCAGTGAAGGGGGGAGGTCCTACAATGAGCAGTTCTTC. This sequence encodes CAISEGGRSYNEQFF.

The J gene is TRBJ2-7, the V gene TRBV6-1; D might be TRBD1 (5 bases). The CDR3 has 14 residues. Trimming removed 4 bases at V and 2 bases at J, with 12 bases between. CDR1 and CDR2 from the germline V gene are MNHNS and SASEGT. Here the CDR3 DNA reads TGTGCCAGCAGTGCCAGGGTTGGAGCCTACGAGCAGTACTTC. Protein sequence: CASSARVGAYEQYF.

The rearrangement joins TRBV3-1 to TRBJ2-2; 8 nucleotides agree with TRBD1. The ends lost 4 bases at V and 5 bases at J; junction bases unmatched: 6. Germline CDR1 and CDR2: LGHDT and YNNKEL (reference sequence). The CDR3 is 15 amino acids. As DNA, the CDR3 is TGTGCCAGCAGCCCCCGCAGGGGGCAGACCGGGGAGCTGTTTTTT. Protein: CASSPRRGQTGELFF.

V and J are TRBV5-1 and TRBJ1-1, with D hard to call. The ends were cut back, 0 bases at V and 4 bases at J, with 16 bases in the middle. This CDR3 contains 16 residues. CDR1 SGHRS and CDR2 YFSETQ come from the germline V gene. CDR3: CASSLAPGGLGTEAFF. In DNA form, the CDR3 reads TGCGCCAGCAGCTTGGCCCCCGGAGGACTCGGCACTGAAGCTTTCTTT.

This clonotype was seen at least ten times. V usage is TRBV29-1 and J usage is TRBJ2-3; D gene unclear. The CDR3 has 14 amino acids. In germline, CDR1 is SQVTM, CDR2 ANQGSEA. Trimming pared 5 bases from V and 1 base from J, leaving 13 bases between. The CDR3: CSVPGALGTDTQYF. The CDR3, as DNA: TGCAGCGTTCCAGGAGCCCTCGGCACAGATACGCAGTATTTT.

The chain is built from TRBV20-1 and TRBJ2-1; 9 nucleotides line up with TRBD2. This CDR3 has 15 amino acids. The V and J ends lost 3 bases and 10 bases, in that order; junction bases with no gene match: 13. The germline gives CDR1 DFQATT, CDR2 SNEGSKA (reference sequence). CDR3 DNA sequence: TGCAGTGCTAGCGGAAGCGGGAGGATATCCTGGGAGCAGTTCTTC. This sequence encodes CSASGSGRISWEQFF.

The chain joins TRBV6-2 or TRBV6-3 to TRBJ2-3; the D is unclear. V gave up 0 bases and J gave up 6 bases, with 13 bases separating them. CDR3 length: 15 residues. Germline lookup yields CDR1 MNHEY and CDR2 SVGEGT. CDR3 in DNA: TGTGCCAGCAGTTACTCTCCAGGTGCTTGGGATACGCAGTATTTT. Its translation: CASSYSPGAWDTQYF.

The genes are TRBV7-9 and TRBJ2-1, with 16 bases fitting TRBD2. The CDR3 has 17 residues. The V gene end was trimmed by 5 bases and the J gene end by 7 bases; junction bases not matched to a gene: 8. Germline values: CDR1 SEHNR, CDR2 FQNEAQ (reference sequence). Here the CDR3 reads CASSHGTSGRALNEQFF. CDR3 in DNA: TGTGCCAGCAGCCATGGGACTAGCGGGAGGGCCTTAAATGAGCAGTTCTTC.

The chain couples TRBV5-1 to TRBJ2-1; perhaps TRBD2 as D (5 bases). CDR1 and CDR2 from the germline V gene are SGHRS and YFSETQ. Trimming removed 4 bases from V and 8 bases from J, with 19 bases in between. This CDR3 has 15 residues. DNA for the CDR3: TGCGCCAGCAGCATAACGGACCAGCGGCGCGATGAGCAGTTCTTC. This codes for CASSITDQRRDEQFF.

The V call is TRBV11-2, the J call TRBJ1-1; D is perhaps TRBD1 (6 bases). CDR1 SGHAT and CDR2 FQNNGV come from the germline V gene. The V end lost 5 bases, the J end lost 6 bases, and 13 bases lay between the germline ends. CDR3 length equals 13 residues. DNA of the CDR3: TGTGCCAGCAGCCCCACAGGGTACGCTGAAGCTTTCTTT. Translated: CASSPTGYAEAFF.

The chain joins TRBV20-1 to TRBJ2-1; the D is unclear. CDR3 length: 16 amino acids. Trimming took off 0 bases at V and 4 bases at J, with 16 bases between the two ends. Germline assignment: CDR1 DFQATT and CDR2 SNEGSKA (reference sequence). CDR3 loop: CSARDPGYTRYNEQFF. DNA for the CDR3: TGCAGTGCTAGAGATCCGGGCTACACACGGTACAATGAGCAGTTCTTC.

The chain couples TRBV6-1 to TRBJ1-1; D possibly corresponds to TRBD1 (6 bases). The CDR3 length is 13 residues. V was cut by 3 bases and J by 3 bases, with 8 bases left in between. Germline V gives CDR1 MNHNS, CDR2 SASEGT. CDR3 protein: CASSERQDTEAFF. As DNA, the CDR3 is TGTGCCAGCAGTGAGAGACAGGACACTGAAGCTTTCTTT.

The V and J genes are TRBV10-3 and TRBJ2-1; D might be TRBD1 (7 bases). The CDR3 consists of 16 residues. CDR1 is ENHRY, CDR2 SYGVKD, per germline. Trimming left V 6 bases short and J 1 base short, with 16 bases between. The CDR3 region is CAIRRDSSESYNEQFF. CDR3 in DNA: TGTGCCATCAGGCGGGACAGCTCGGAGTCCTACAATGAGCAGTTCTTC.

This chain uses TRBV5-1 with TRBJ2-1; TRBD2 matches at 9 bases. This CDR3 region has 16 residues. Trimming removed 0 bases from V and 2 bases from J; junction bases left unmatched: 3. The V gene's germline CDR1 is SGHRS and CDR2 YFSETQ. CDR3 region: CASSLEVAGAYNEQFF. CDR3 nucleotide sequence: TGCGCCAGCAGCTTGGAGGTAGCGGGAGCCTACAATGAGCAGTTCTTC.

J is TRBJ2-5 and V is TRBV29-1; either TRBD1 or TRBD2 may fit D (5 bases each). CDR3 length equals 13 residues. Germline lookup yields CDR1 SQVTM and CDR2 ANQGSEA. Trimming stripped 4 bases from V and 5 bases from J, with 14 bases between. For the CDR3, the DNA is TGCAGCGTTGGGGCACTCTGGGGGGAGACCCAGTACTTC. Its translation: CSVGALWGETQYF.

The chain combines TRBV24-1 with TRBJ1-5; D ambiguous. V was cut by 8 bases and J by 5 bases, with 9 bases left in between. Germline values: CDR1 KGHDR, CDR2 SFDVKD. This CDR3 comprises 12 residues. CDR3 loop: CATNEGDQPQHF. The CDR3 bases are TGTGCCACCAACGAGGGAGATCAGCCCCAGCATTTT.

The chain uses TRBV29-1 and TRBJ1-1; no clear D gene. Trimming pared 1 base from V and 10 bases from J, leaving 10 bases between. The CDR3 extends over 11 amino acids. Germline lookup yields CDR1 SQVTM and CDR2 ANQGSEA. Here the CDR3 DNA reads TGCAGCGTTGAAGCAGTGGACGCAGCTTTCTTT. It is translated as CSVEAVDAAFF. Using reference TRBV29-1 and TRBJ1-1 for the parts outside the CDR3, the full variable domain is SAVISQKPSRDICQRGTSLTIQCQVDSQVTMMFWYRQQPGQSLTLIATANQGSEATYESGFVIDKFPISRPNLTFSTLTVSNMSPEDSSIYLCSVEAVDAAFFGQGTRLTVV.

In this sample, this clonotype turned up a few times. The germline gene is not matched at one end of the junction; a read error may be the cause. V gene TRBV7-9 combines with J gene TRBJ2-2, with D possibly matching TRBD2 (6 bases). Germline V gene sequence: CDR1 SEHNR, CDR2 FQNEAQ (reference sequence). The CDR3 has 13 residues. This CDR3 reads CASSLGGSGELFF. The CDR3 DNA is TGTGCCAGCAGTTTAGGAGGGTCCGGGGAGCTGTTTTTT.

The chain joins TRBV20-1 to TRBJ2-2; TRBD1 or TRBD2 may be the D gene (5 bases each). Trimming removed 1 base at V and 9 bases at J, with 15 bases between. Germline loops: CDR1 DFQATT, CDR2 SNEGSKA (reference sequence). The CDR3 consists of 14 residues. The chain's CDR3 is CSARVGTPPRELFF. In DNA, the CDR3 is TGCAGTGCTAGAGTCGGGACCCCGCCCAGGGAGCTGTTTTTT.

The chain combines TRBV7-6 with TRBJ2-3, with D tentatively TRBD2 (6 bases). V was pared by 10 bases and J by 0 bases, with 14 bases between. Per germline, CDR1 SGHVS and CDR2 FNYEAQ. CDR3 length: 14 amino acids. The CDR3 spells CATQDGSSTDTQYF. CDR3 bases: TGTGCCACCCAGGACGGGAGCAGCACAGATACGCAGTATTTT.

This clonotype occurred a few times. The genes are TRBV4-1 and TRBJ1-3; D is undetermined. Germline CDR1 is MGHRA and CDR2 is YSYEKL. CDR3 size: 13 residues. The ends were cut back, 0 bases at V and 10 bases at J, with 10 bases in the middle. As DNA, the CDR3 is TGCGCCAGCAGCCAAGACCTCTCGACTACCATATATTTT. Translation: CASSQDLSTTIYF.